This T cell receptor (beta chain) was retrieved from a study of siplizumab effects on memory and regulatory T cells. The data were produced by immunoSEQ multiplex PCR, yet TCRdb's version contains in-frame clones alone and is incomplete. The table has 94,000 or so clones, over 85% seen once. This CDR3 has 14 amino acids. Trimming took off 0 bases at V and 2 bases at J, with 9 bases between the two ends. The germline V gene has CDR1 SGDLS and CDR2 YYNGEE. The chain recombines TRBV9 with TRBJ2-7, with D perhaps TRBD1 (5 bases). What was sequenced was CD8+ T cells sorted from blood. The sequence derives from a human donor in good health. CDR3 bases: TGTGCCAGCAGCGTAGGGACGGACACCTACGAGCAGTACTTC. Translation gives CASSVGTDTYEQYF.